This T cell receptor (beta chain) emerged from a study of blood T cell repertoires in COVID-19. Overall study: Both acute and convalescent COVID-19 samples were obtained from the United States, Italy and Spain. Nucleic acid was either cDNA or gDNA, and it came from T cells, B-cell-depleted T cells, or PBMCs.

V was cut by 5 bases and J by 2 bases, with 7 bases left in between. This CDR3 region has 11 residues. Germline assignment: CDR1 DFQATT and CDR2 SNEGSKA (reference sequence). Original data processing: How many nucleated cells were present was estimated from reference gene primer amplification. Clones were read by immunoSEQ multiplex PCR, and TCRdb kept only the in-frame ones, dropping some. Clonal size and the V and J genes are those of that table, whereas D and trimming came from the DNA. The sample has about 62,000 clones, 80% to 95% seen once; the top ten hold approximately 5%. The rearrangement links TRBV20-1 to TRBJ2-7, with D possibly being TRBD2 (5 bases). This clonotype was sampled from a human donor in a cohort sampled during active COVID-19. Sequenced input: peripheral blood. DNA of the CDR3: TGCAGTGCTCCGGGAACCTACGAGCAGTACTTC. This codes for CSAPGTYEQYF.